This is a list of T cell receptor beta chains from one sample in a study of T cell repertoires in cytomegalovirus infection. MiXCR, applied by TCRdb to the reads, yields one record per CDR3 protein. The profile shows just over 450,000 distinct CDR3 sequences, about 42% of them singletons. These receptors have no identified antigens. This specimen consisted of cultured PBMCs, obtained from culture after CMV antigen stimulation. Receptor source: a human donor in good health (CMV status not recorded). Some clones in this sample may be carry-over from other donors' samples. CDR3s include the opening cysteine and the closing phenylalanine or tryptophan. The D gene is left open where the match is weak. Clone size appears in some rows only: once, few, many, or a class for an expanded clone.

size	D	V	J	CDR3	DNA
.	TRBD1	TRBV7-2	TRBJ2-5	CASSLGQGTKTQYF	TGTGCCAGCAGCCTCGGACAGGGGACGAAGACCCAGTACTTC
.	.	TRBV6-2/TRBV6-3	TRBJ1-1	CASTILQNTEAFF	TGTGCCAGCACCATCCTCCAGAACACTGAAGCTTTCTTT
.	.	TRBV7-2	TRBJ2-2	CASSPVAANTGELFF	TGTGCCAGCAGCCCCGTGGCGGCGAACACCGGGGAGCTGTTTTTT
.	.	TRBV7-8	TRBJ2-1	CASSDPRDRFYNEQFF	TGTGCCAGCAGCGATCCCCGGGACCGATTCTACAATGAGCAGTTCTTC
few	.	TRBV6-6	TRBJ1-1	CASSLNGATEAFF	TGTGCCAGCAGCCTAAATGGGGCCACTGAAGCTTTCTTT
.	.	TRBV12-3/TRBV12-4	TRBJ1-3	CASSFLYAGKYSGNTIYF	TGTGCCAGCAGTTTTCTGTATGCAGGGAAATACTCTGGAAACACCATATATTTT
.	.	TRBV12-3/TRBV12-4	TRBJ1-6	CASAYKGGSPLHF	TGTGCCAGCGCGTATAAAGGGGGTTCACCCCTCCACTTT
.	.	TRBV7-6	TRBJ2-2	CASSFTNAAGELFF	TGTGCCAGCAGCTTCACAAACGCCGCCGGGGAGCTGTTTTTT
.	TRBD2	TRBV27	TRBJ2-2	CASSLFYSGGTGELFF	TGTGCCAGCAGTTTATTTTATAGCGGGGGCACCGGGGAGCTGTTTTTT
.	.	TRBV29-1	TRBJ1-1	CSVVGGAEGWLYGEAFF	TGCAGCGTTGTTGGGGGGGCGGAGGGTTGGCTTTACGGTGAAGCTTTCTTT
.	.	TRBV20-1	TRBJ2-3	CSSAVGGPVDTQYF	TGCAGCTCAGCCGTGGGGGGGCCGGTAGATACGCAGTATTTT
.	.	TRBV27	TRBJ2-1	CASTQRGGYNEQFF	TGTGCCAGCACCCAAAGGGGTGGGTACAATGAGCAGTTCTTC
.	.	TRBV6-2/TRBV6-3	TRBJ2-7	CASSYTRVKPRASTYEQYF	TGTGCCAGCAGTTACACGAGAGTTAAACCACGGGCTAGCACCTACGAGCAGTACTTC
.	.	TRBV2	TRBJ1-1	CASSLTTENTEAFF	TGTGCCAGCAGCCTAACGACAGAGAACACTGAAGCTTTCTTT
.	.	TRBV11-2	TRBJ2-4	CASSLAGEENIQYF	TGTGCCAGCAGCTTGGCTGGGGAGGAGAACATTCAGTACTTC